The entry that follows covers one T cell receptor beta chain sequence. Its antigen is unknown. This sample was taken from a study of siplizumab effects on memory and regulatory T cells. The study, taken as a whole, reports: There were only a minor fraction of alloreactive clones that mapped to unstimulated subsets.

The CDR3 runs 16 residues. The germline V gene has CDR1 SGHVS and CDR2 FQNEAQ. Trimming removed 5 bases at V and 2 bases at J, with 18 bases between. Repertoires were generated with immunoSEQ multiplex PCR, while TCRdb's copy carries only in-frame clones and drops some. The sample lists 85,000 to 95,000 clones; 94% were seen once. The source is a human donor in good health. The chain couples TRBV7-8 to TRBJ2-5, with D possibly TRBD1 on 6 matching bases. The sample consisted of non-Treg CD4+ T cells sorted from blood. The CDR3 DNA is TGTGCCAGCAGCGAAGCCCGAGACAGGCGACAAGAGACCCAGTACTTC. As protein: CASSEARDRRQETQYF. The entire variable domain, with the rest obtained from reference TRBV7-8 and TRBJ2-5, is as follows: GAGVSQSPRYKVAKRGQDVALRCDPISGHVSLFWYQQALGQGPEFLTYFQNEAQLDKSGLPSDRFFAERPEGSVSTLKIQRTQQEDSAVYLCASSEARDRRQETQYFGPGTRLLVL.